This T cell receptor (beta chain) comes out of a study of T-cell memory formation after mild COVID-19. Study-level points and caveats: The main location of contracting CD4+ clones was CM and EM, and that of contracting CD8+ clones was EMRA. Memory from before infection featured some responding clones, which suggests cross-reactive memory joined. Clones contracting across day 15 to 85 had a balanced CD4/CD8 profile; later expanding clones leaned CD4+.

A single record per CDR3 protein comes from TCRdb applying MiXCR to the 5' RACE reads. The top ten hold 8.1% of the sample, which has about 560,000 distinct CDR3 sequences, roughly 17% seen once. Germline loops: CDR1 MNHEY, CDR2 SVGEGT. This CDR3 spans 13 amino acids. V was pared by 10 bases and J by 7 bases, with 11 bases of the junction left unmatched. There are many counts of this clonotype. Its antigen remains unidentified. This chain connects TRBV6-2 or TRBV6-3 to TRBJ2-5, with TRBD2 matching 8 bases. This TCR derives from an adult woman who had mild COVID-19 (a few samples of this study predate the infection). Cell type and time point are not known. The specimen sequenced was PBMCs or a T cell subset sorted from them (not recorded which). This CDR3 is CAIGLAFGGTQYF. In DNA form, the CDR3 reads TGTGCCATCGGACTAGCCTTTGGGGGGACCCAGTACTTC.